A selection of T cell receptor beta chains follows, all from one sample in a study of response to subunit inactivated influenza vaccine. One entry per CDR3 protein results from TCRdb running MiXCR on the RT-PCR reads. Among around 250,000 distinct CDR3 sequences listed, over 9% were seen once. Sequences were derived from non-naive T cells sorted from PBMCs, sampled around 14 days before vaccination. The receptors stem from a man aged 45 to 65 who received an inactivated influenza vaccine. CDR3s include the opening cysteine and the closing phenylalanine or tryptophan. D genes are given only for firm matches. Only part of the rows carry a size: once, few, many, or a class if the clone is expanded.

j_call: TRBJ1-1
v_call: TRBV19
clone_size: few
d_call: -
cdr3_aa: CASNIWGYTEAFF
cdr3_nt: TGTGCCAGTAATATCTGGGGGTACACTGAAGCTTTCTTT

j_call: TRBJ2-5
v_call: TRBV20-1
clone_size: many
d_call: TRBD1
cdr3_aa: CSAHAGTGGPTTQYF
cdr3_nt: TGCAGTGCTCACGCGGGGACAGGGGGGCCAACGACCCAGTACTTC

j_call: TRBJ2-2
v_call: TRBV2
clone_size: few
d_call: -
cdr3_aa: CASSEDGVGTGELFF
cdr3_nt: TGTGCCAGCAGCGAGGATGGTGTAGGCACCGGGGAGCTGTTTTTT

j_call: TRBJ2-1
v_call: TRBV29-1
clone_size: -
d_call: TRBD2
cdr3_aa: CSSKTSAGYNEQFF
cdr3_nt: TGCAGCTCCAAAACTAGCGCCGGATACAATGAGCAGTTCTTC

j_call: TRBJ2-7
v_call: TRBV12-3/TRBV12-4
clone_size: few
d_call: TRBD1
cdr3_aa: CASSFLGTGGEQYF
cdr3_nt: TGTGCCAGCAGTTTCCTCGGGACAGGGGGCGAGCAGTACTTC

j_call: TRBJ1-5
v_call: TRBV6-1
clone_size: few
d_call: -
cdr3_aa: CASSAGERGQPQHF
cdr3_nt: TGTGCCAGCAGTGCGGGCGAGCGAGGTCAGCCCCAGCATTTT

j_call: TRBJ2-2
v_call: TRBV14
clone_size: few
d_call: TRBD1
cdr3_aa: CASSLRTGANTGELFF
cdr3_nt: TGTGCCAGCAGCCTCCGGACAGGGGCGAACACCGGGGAGCTGTTTTTT

j_call: TRBJ2-7
v_call: TRBV5-1
clone_size: -
d_call: TRBD1
cdr3_aa: CASSLTGESGEQYF
cdr3_nt: TGCGCCAGCAGCCTGACAGGGGAATCTGGCGAGCAGTACTTC

j_call: TRBJ2-2
v_call: TRBV6-5
clone_size: many
d_call: TRBD2
cdr3_aa: CASSYPFSGGANTGELFF
cdr3_nt: TGTGCCAGCAGTTACCCGTTTAGCGGGGGGGCGAACACCGGGGAGCTGTTTTTT

j_call: TRBJ2-3
v_call: TRBV29-1
clone_size: -
d_call: TRBD2
cdr3_aa: CSVLTSGSTDTQYF
cdr3_nt: TGCAGCGTCTTAACTAGCGGCAGCACAGATACGCAGTATTTT

j_call: TRBJ2-1
v_call: TRBV4-3
clone_size: -
d_call: TRBD1
cdr3_aa: CASSQEVQGAREQFF
cdr3_nt: TGCGCCAGCAGCCAAGAGGTCCAGGGGGCGCGTGAGCAGTTCTTC

j_call: TRBJ2-1
v_call: TRBV7-9
clone_size: -
d_call: -
cdr3_aa: CASSLAVSTTYNEQFF
cdr3_nt: TGTGCCAGCAGCTTAGCGGTTAGTACTACGTACAATGAGCAGTTCTTC

j_call: TRBJ2-1
v_call: TRBV29-1
clone_size: few
d_call: -
cdr3_aa: CSAITGSSYNEQFF
cdr3_nt: TGCAGCGCGATAACAGGGAGCTCCTACAATGAGCAGTTCTTC

j_call: TRBJ2-3
v_call: TRBV11-2
clone_size: few
d_call: TRBD2
cdr3_aa: CASSLRASGRAFRTDTQYF
cdr3_nt: TGTGCCAGCAGCCTAAGAGCGAGCGGGAGGGCCTTCCGCACAGATACGCAGTATTTT

j_call: TRBJ2-3
v_call: TRBV9
clone_size: many
d_call: TRBD2
cdr3_aa: CASSVVGLGLGDTQYF
cdr3_nt: TGTGCCAGCAGCGTAGTGGGACTAGGGCTTGGGGATACGCAGTATTTT